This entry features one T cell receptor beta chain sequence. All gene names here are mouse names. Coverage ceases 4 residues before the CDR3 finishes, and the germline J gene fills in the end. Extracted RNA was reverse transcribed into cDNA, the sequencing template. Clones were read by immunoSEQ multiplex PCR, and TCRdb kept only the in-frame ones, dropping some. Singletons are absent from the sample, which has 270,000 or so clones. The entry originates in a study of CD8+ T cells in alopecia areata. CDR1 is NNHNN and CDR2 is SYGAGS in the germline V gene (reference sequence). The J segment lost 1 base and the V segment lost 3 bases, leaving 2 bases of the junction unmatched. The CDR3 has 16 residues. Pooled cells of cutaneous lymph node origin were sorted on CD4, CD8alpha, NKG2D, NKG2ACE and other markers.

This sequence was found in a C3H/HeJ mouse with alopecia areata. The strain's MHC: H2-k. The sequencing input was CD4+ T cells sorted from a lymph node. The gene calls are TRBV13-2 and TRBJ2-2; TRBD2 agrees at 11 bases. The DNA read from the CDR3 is TGTGCCAGCGGTGCCGGGACTGGGGGAAACACCGGG. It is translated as CASGAGTGGNTG. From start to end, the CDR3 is CASGAGTGGNTGQLYF.